The following is a T cell receptor beta chain sequence with its context. The antigen it binds to is not known. Qualities for individual bases were not recorded, and no much larger clone is one base off. Measured from the cysteine to the phenylalanine, the CDR3 is 15 residues long. The CDR3 DNA has 45 bases and is translated from base 1. The germline V gene (reference sequence) gives CDR1 as WNHNN and CDR2 as SYGVQD. This record belongs to a study of OX40 agonist ivuxolimab in advanced cancers. For context, the study as a whole: Ivuxolimab was a fully human IgG2 agonistic monoclonal antibody targeting the costimulatory receptor OX40 (CD134). Intravenous ivuxolimab was administered to patients every 2 weeks at six dose levels: 0.01, 0.1, 0.3, 1.5, 3 and 10 mg/kg. Among the 50 to 55 dose-escalation patients, some 19 had hepatocellular carcinoma, roughly 15 melanoma, 9 renal cell carcinoma and 9 head and neck cancer. The dose-escalation cohort was roughly 87% male with a mean age of roughly 62 years, ranging from roughly 23 to 90. Patients were allowed to have had prior anti-PD-1, anti-PD-L1 or anti-CTLA-4 therapy, and 40% of the dose-escalation patients had previously received checkpoint inhibitors. Partial responses occurred in three dose-escalation patients, of whom one had hepatocellular carcinoma and two had cutaneous melanoma. Peripheral TCRbeta sequencing was intended to test whether TCR sequence diversity was altered and clonal T-cell expansion was caused by ivuxolimab. The monotherapy dose-escalation portion (N ≈ 57 patients) of the phase I ivuxolimab trial is reported in the paper.

The full study reports these points: In partial responders in the 0.1-3.0 mg/kg groups, normalized peripheral clonal expansion was found to be among the lowest, especially among CD8+ T cells. Clonal expansion of both CD4+ and CD8+ blood T cells was observed from baseline to week 6 at doses 0.1 to 3.0 mg/kg. After ivuxolimab, CD8+ T cells had more expanded clones than CD4+ T cells on average. Low levels of normalized T-cell clonal expansion were also shown by some nonresponding patients. Which antigens the clonally expanded peripheral T cells were specific for was not determined.

Genomic DNA was extracted from sorted cells for sequencing of the TCRbeta CDR3 region. The immunoSEQ Assay was used to sequence the TCRbeta CDR3 regions. TCRdb took over this immuneACCESS table, retaining in-frame rearrangements with V and J assigned. Such tables are incomplete; in checked studies, under half of the missing clones stem from an unresolved V gene, and the remainder is unexplained. The sample data list some 130,000 clones, and just over 90% of these were observed just once. The ten largest make up 1.1% of the sample. Patients with a history of autoimmune disease or receiving systemic immunosuppression were excluded from the trial. Peripheral blood for TCR sequencing was collected from all dose cohorts at baseline, on cycle 4 day 1, and on cycle 7 day 1. The samples were taken from a phase I, first-in-human, multicenter, open-label dose-escalation trial of ivuxolimab. Adults with locally advanced or metastatic head and neck squamous cell, hepatocellular, melanoma or renal cell carcinoma were enrolled in the trial. Before TCR sequencing, CD4+ and CD8+ T cells were separately sorted from peripheral blood.

The chain uses TRBV10-1 and TRBJ2-5; the D call could be TRBD1 or TRBD2, with each sharing 5 bases. With the DNA end fitting TRBJ2-7 better, the J assignment may be wrong. This clonotype was sampled from an adult with an advanced solid tumor such as melanoma, head and neck, liver or kidney cancer. The sample in question was CD4+ or CD8+ T cells sorted from blood, obtained in a trial of the OX40 agonist ivuxolimab. In nucleotide form, the sequence is TGCGCCAGCAGTGAACGTGGGACCCGGTCCCACGAGCAGTACTTC. Its protein product is CASSERGTRSHEQYF.